The text below deals with one TCR beta chain. The antigen is undetermined. The PCR used 60 Vbeta and 13 Jbeta primers. Profiled with immunoSEQ multiplex PCR; TCRdb holds only in-frame clones, not every one. This table holds about 120,000 clones, over 60% found once. Trimming left V 6 bases short and J 6 bases short, with 21 bases between. Germline-derived CDR1 and CDR2 are MNHEY and SVGAGI. The CDR3 is 15 amino acids. The entry originates in a study of cytomegalovirus exposure and HLA in healthy donors. About the research overall: Unique TCRs numbering around 85 million, obtained from HLA-typed donors, made up an early data release. Study-level results: In terms of immune exposure information, only CMV serostatus was available.

Samples came from healthy bone marrow donors. The receptor's source is a woman aged 40 to 50 in good health and CMV-seropositive. The V and J genes are TRBV6-5 and TRBJ2-7; D may be TRBD1 (7 bases). Sequenced material: PBMCs. In DNA form, the CDR3 reads TGTGCCAGCAGCTTTGGGGGGCAGGGGGGCCGCGAGCAGTACTTC. Amino acid sequence: CASSFGGQGGREQYF.